The 16 T cell receptor beta chains listed next were all sequenced from one sample in a study of T cell changes during pregnancy in multiple sclerosis. Data came from immunoSEQ multiplex PCR; TCRdb stores just in-frame clones and leaves some out. Of 20,000 or so clones in the sample, about nine tenths were seen once. The sequences come from CD8+ T cells from peripheral blood mononuclear cells, collected in the third trimester of pregnancy. Receptors originate from a female donor in good health, enrolled as a control in a pregnancy study.

V usage is TRBV5-1 and J usage is TRBJ2-3, with TRBD2 identical over 9 bases. V was clipped by 4 bases and J by 2 bases; unmatched bases: 11. CDR1 is SGHRS and CDR2 is YFSETQ in the germline V gene. The CDR3 consists of 17 residues. CDR3 sequence: CASSPGGAGGLTDTQYF. For the CDR3, the DNA is TGCGCCAGCAGCCCCGGCGGGGCGGGGGGGCTCACAGATACGCAGTATTTT.

The gene calls are TRBV13 and TRBJ1-6, with 10 bases fitting TRBD1. Trimming cost V 0 bases and J 10 bases; bases outside gene matches: 3. The CDR3 length is 15 residues. Germline V gene sequence: CDR1 PRHDT, CDR2 FYEKMQ (reference sequence). The CDR3 DNA follows: TGTGCCAGCAGCTTAGGGGGACAGGGGTACTCACCCCTCCACTTT. It specifies CASSLGGQGYSPLHF.

The CDR3 sequence is CASSQKTGSAEAFF. The CDR3 coding sequence is TGTGCCAGCAGCCAAAAAACAGGATCTGCTGAAGCTTTCTTT. V usage is TRBV5-4 and J usage is TRBJ1-1; D is perhaps TRBD1 (5 bases). V was clipped by 4 bases and J by 6 bases, with 16 bases between them. CDR3 length equals 14 residues. Germline V gene lookup returns CDR1 SGHNT and CDR2 YYREEE (reference sequence).

This chain uses TRBV7-2 with TRBJ2-1, with TRBD2 matching 15 bases. The CDR3 loop spans 14 amino acids. The V gene end was trimmed by 5 bases and the J gene end by 8 bases; junction bases not matched to a gene: 1. CDR1 is SGHTA, CDR2 FQGNSA, per germline. Here the CDR3 reads CASSGLAGGYEQFF. The DNA for the CDR3 is TGTGCCAGCAGCGGACTAGCGGGAGGGTATGAGCAGTTCTTC.

This chain links TRBV6-4 with TRBJ2-3; a possible D gene is TRBD2 (5 bases). Germline CDR1 MRHNA, CDR2 SNTAGT. The CDR3 has 14 amino acids. V lost 2 bases and J lost 2, with 8 bases in between. This CDR3 reads CASSDGEPTDTQYF. CDR3 in DNA: TGTGCCAGCAGTGACGGGGAGCCCACAGATACGCAGTATTTT.

The chain combines TRBV13 with TRBJ2-7; a possible D gene is TRBD2 (6 bases). The CDR3 totals 13 residues. V shed 1 base and J shed 6 bases, with 10 bases lying between them. Germline values: CDR1 PRHDT, CDR2 FYEKMQ (reference sequence). CDR3 sequence (DNA): TGTGCCAGCAGCTTAGCTCTCGGGGGCGAGCAGTACTTC. Its protein product is CASSLALGGEQYF.

The chain uses TRBV25-1 and TRBJ2-1; D remains unclear. This CDR3 region has 13 residues. V was shortened by 2 bases and J by 5 bases, with 7 bases between the two germline ends. CDR1 is MGHDK, CDR2 SYGVNS, per germline. The CDR3: CASSEVADNEQFF. In nucleotides, the CDR3 is TGTGCCAGCAGTGAAGTGGCGGACAATGAGCAGTTCTTC.

Concerning this clone itself: One end of the junction is discordant with germline, which a read error may explain. J is TRBJ2-1 and V is TRBV6-4; D may be TRBD2 (5 bases). CDR3 length: 14 amino acids. From germline, CDR1 is MRHNA and CDR2 SNTAGT. CDR3 region: CASSDSAEDGRLLF. CDR3 nucleotides: TGTGCCAGCAGTGACTCGGCGGAGGACGGCCGACTCCTCTTC.

The rearrangement uses TRBV6-6 and TRBJ2-1, with D perhaps TRBD1 (5 bases). Looked up from germline, CDR1 is MNHNY and CDR2 is SVGAGI (reference sequence). This CDR3 region has 15 residues. Between the trimmed V and J ends, which lost 2 bases and 5 bases, there was a span of 13 bases. The CDR3 sequence: CASSYGQGVNNEQFF. CDR3 nucleotide sequence: TGTGCCAGCAGTTACGGGCAGGGTGTCAACAATGAGCAGTTCTTC.

The chain is built from TRBV19 and TRBJ1-4, with 8 bases fitting TRBD1. The CDR3 has 15 residues. Unmatched junction bases numbered 10, after V lost 5 bases and J lost 8 bases. Per germline, CDR1 LNHDA and CDR2 SQIVND (reference sequence). For the CDR3, the DNA is TGTGCCAGTAGTTGGACCCAGGGGGCACGAGAAAAACTGTTTTTT. This encodes CASSWTQGAREKLFF.

V and J are TRBV19 and TRBJ1-1; no firm D call. Per the germline V gene, CDR1 is LNHDA and CDR2 is SQIVND (reference sequence). V was cut by 3 bases and J by 3 bases, with 8 bases left in between. The CDR3 consists of 13 residues. The CDR3 DNA sequence: TGTGCCAGTAGTATTTGGAGGTACACTGAAGCTTTCTTT. This sequence encodes CASSIWRYTEAFF.

This chain links TRBV5-6 with TRBJ2-2, with TRBD1 matching over 7 bases. The CDR3 loop spans 16 amino acids. Trimming took 0 bases from V and 3 from J; bases not matched to a gene: 5. CDR1 and CDR2 (germline): SGHDT, YYEEEE. CDR3 sequence reads: CASSLEGGWYTGELFF. CDR3 nucleotides: TGTGCCAGCAGCTTGGAAGGGGGCTGGTACACCGGGGAGCTGTTTTTT.

V and J are TRBV4-1 and TRBJ1-2; D is perhaps TRBD1 (5 bases). V was pared by 1 base and J by 7 bases, with 10 bases between. This CDR3 comprises 13 residues. CDR1 is MGHRA and CDR2 is YSYEKL in the germline V gene. As DNA, the CDR3 is TGCGCCAGCAGCCAAGGACAGCTCTCTGGCTACACCTTC. As protein: CASSQGQLSGYTF.

V usage is TRBV5-6 and J usage is TRBJ1-1; tentatively, D is TRBD1 (5 bases). The germline CDR1 and CDR2 sequences are SGHDT and YYEEEE. V was cut by 1 base and J by 6 bases, with 13 bases left in between. This CDR3 region has 14 residues. CDR3 DNA: TGTGCCAGCAGCTTGTCAGGGAACGGCGCTGAAGCTTTCTTT. This sequence encodes CASSLSGNGAEAFF.

This chain connects TRBV6-4 to TRBJ2-1; 10 bases fit TRBD2. CDR1 and CDR2 from the germline V gene are MRHNA and SNTAGT. The V segment lost 0 bases and the J segment 3 bases; nucleotides outside the gene matches: 8. The CDR3 runs to 18 residues. The CDR3 nucleotides read TGTGCCAGCAGTGACTCCCCCTCAGCGGGGGGGTTCTACAATGAGCAGTTCTTC. This translates into CASSDSPSAGGFYNEQFF.

This chain links TRBV11-2 with TRBJ1-4; D is perhaps TRBD1 (5 bases). From germline, CDR1 is SGHAT and CDR2 FQNNGV. V shed 0 bases and J shed 6 bases, with 11 bases lying between them. The CDR3 extends over 15 amino acids. The CDR3 nucleotides are TGTGCCAGCAGCTTAGATGGGGGGACGGATGAAAAACTGTTTTTT. It encodes CASSLDGGTDEKLFF. The entire variable domain, with the rest obtained from reference TRBV11-2 and TRBJ1-4, is as follows: EAGVAQSPRYKIIEKRQSVAFWCNPISGHATLYWYQQILGQGPKLLIQFQNNGVVDDSQLPKDRFSAERLKGVDSTLKIQPAKLEDSAVYLCASSLDGGTDEKLFFGSGTQLSVL.